Sequencing of this TCR beta chain was carried out in a study of control samples from healthy donors and cancer patients. The germline V and J ends were trimmed by 2 bases and 2 bases, with 13 bases remaining between them. CDR3 length equals 16 residues. The germline gives CDR1 MDHEN, CDR2 SYDVKM. Profiling relied on immunoSEQ multiplex PCR, and the TCRdb table lists in-frame clones only, not all of them. The data contain 120,000 or so clones, about 93% of them singletons. J is TRBJ1-5 and V is TRBV28; D gene ambiguous. The sequenced sample was blood. This sequence originates from a man aged 18 to 29 in good health. The CDR3 is CASSLAGRERNQPQHF. Here the CDR3 DNA reads TGTGCCAGCAGTTTAGCAGGCCGGGAACGCAATCAGCCCCAGCATTTT. The full variable domain, rest sourced from reference TRBV28 and TRBJ1-5, is DVKVTQSSRYLVKRTGEKVFLECVQDMDHENMFWYRQDPGLGLRLIYFSYDVKMKEKGDIPEGYSVSREKKERFSLILESASTNQTSMYLCASSLAGRERNQPQHFGDGTRLSIL.